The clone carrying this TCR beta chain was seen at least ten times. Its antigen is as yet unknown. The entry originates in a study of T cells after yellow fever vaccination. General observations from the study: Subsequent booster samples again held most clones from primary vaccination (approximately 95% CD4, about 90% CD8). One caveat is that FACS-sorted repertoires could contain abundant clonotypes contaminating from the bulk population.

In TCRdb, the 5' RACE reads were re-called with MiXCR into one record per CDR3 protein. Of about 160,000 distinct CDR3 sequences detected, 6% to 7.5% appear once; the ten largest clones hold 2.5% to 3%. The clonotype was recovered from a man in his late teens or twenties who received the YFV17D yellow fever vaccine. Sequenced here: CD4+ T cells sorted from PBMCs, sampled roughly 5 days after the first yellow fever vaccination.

CDR3 amino acids: CASSYLAGGYGYTF. DNA of the CDR3: TGTGCCAGCAGTTACCTAGCAGGGGGCTATGGCTACACCTTC. The V call is TRBV6-5, the J call TRBJ1-2; 7 bases agree with TRBD1. V lost 2 bases and J lost 4; bases outside the gene matches: 4. The CDR3 runs to 14 residues. The germline V gene encodes CDR1 MNHEY and CDR2 SVGAGI.